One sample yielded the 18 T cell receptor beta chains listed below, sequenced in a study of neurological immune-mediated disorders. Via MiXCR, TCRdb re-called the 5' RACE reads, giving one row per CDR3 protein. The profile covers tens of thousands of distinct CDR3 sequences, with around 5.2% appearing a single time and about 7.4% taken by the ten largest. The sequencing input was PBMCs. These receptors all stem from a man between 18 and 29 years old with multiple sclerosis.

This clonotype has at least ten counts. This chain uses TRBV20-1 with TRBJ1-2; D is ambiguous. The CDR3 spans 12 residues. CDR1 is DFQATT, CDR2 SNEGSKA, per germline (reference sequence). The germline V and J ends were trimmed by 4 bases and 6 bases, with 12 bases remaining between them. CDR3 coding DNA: TGCAGTGCTACCGAGGGCCACAATGGCTACACCTTC. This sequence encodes CSATEGHNGYTF.

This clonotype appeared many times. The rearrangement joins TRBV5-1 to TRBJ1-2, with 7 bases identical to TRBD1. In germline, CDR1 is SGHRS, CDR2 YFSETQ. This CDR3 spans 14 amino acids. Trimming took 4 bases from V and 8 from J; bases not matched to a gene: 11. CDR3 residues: CASSPIQGRGGYTF. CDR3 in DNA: TGCGCCAGCAGCCCAATACAGGGGCGAGGAGGCTACACCTTC.

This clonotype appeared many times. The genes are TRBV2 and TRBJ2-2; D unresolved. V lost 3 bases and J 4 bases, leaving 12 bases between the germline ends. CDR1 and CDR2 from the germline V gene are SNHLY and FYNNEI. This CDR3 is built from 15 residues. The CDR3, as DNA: TGTGCCAGCAGTGATGACGGAGCGACCACCGGGGAGCTGTTTTTT. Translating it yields CASSDDGATTGELFF.

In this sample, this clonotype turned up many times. The CDR3 DNA is TGTGCCATCAGTGAGTCGAGAAGCCGCCGCGGGGAGCTGTTTTTT. It codes for CAISESRSRRGELFF. V usage is TRBV10-3 and J usage is TRBJ2-2; D call uncertain. Trimming pared 0 bases from V and 7 bases from J, leaving 12 bases between. Germline-derived CDR1 and CDR2 are ENHRY and SYGVKD. The CDR3 runs 15 residues.

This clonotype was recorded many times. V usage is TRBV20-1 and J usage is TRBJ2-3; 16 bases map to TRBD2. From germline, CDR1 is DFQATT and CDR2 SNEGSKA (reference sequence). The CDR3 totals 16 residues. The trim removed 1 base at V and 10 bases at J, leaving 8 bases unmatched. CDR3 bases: TGCAGTGCTAGAGGGGGACTAGCGGGGGGGCCATCCCCGCAGTATTTT. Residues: CSARGGLAGGPSPQYF.

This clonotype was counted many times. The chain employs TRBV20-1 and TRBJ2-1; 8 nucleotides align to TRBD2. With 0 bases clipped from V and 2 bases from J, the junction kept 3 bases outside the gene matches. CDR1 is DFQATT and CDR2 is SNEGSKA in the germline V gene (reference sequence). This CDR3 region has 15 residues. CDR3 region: CSAREPGGPYNEQFF. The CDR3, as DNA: TGCAGTGCTAGAGAACCGGGGGGGCCCTACAATGAGCAGTTCTTC.

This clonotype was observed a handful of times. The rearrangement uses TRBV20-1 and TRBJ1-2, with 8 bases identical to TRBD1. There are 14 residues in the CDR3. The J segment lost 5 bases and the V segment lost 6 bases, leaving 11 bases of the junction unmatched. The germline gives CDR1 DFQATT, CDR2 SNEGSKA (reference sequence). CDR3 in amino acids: CSAPPGTGLYGYTF. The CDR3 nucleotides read TGCAGTGCCCCTCCCGGGACAGGCTTGTATGGCTACACCTTC.

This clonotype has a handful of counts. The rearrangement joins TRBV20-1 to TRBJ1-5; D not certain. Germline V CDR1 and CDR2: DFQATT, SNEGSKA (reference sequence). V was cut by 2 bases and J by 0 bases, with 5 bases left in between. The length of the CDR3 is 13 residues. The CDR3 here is CSARSFSNQPQHF. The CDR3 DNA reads TGCAGTGCTAGATCCTTTAGCAATCAGCCCCAGCATTTT.

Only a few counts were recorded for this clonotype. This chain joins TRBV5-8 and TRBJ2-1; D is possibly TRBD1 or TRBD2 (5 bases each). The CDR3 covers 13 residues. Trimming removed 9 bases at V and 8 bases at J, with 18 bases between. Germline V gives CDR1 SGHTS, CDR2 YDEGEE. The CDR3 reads CATSGSSFDEQFF. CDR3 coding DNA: TGTGCCACCTCAGGGTCTAGCTTCGATGAGCAGTTCTTC.

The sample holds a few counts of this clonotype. The CDR3 DNA sequence: TGTGCCAGCAGTTCCGAAGGGGGGGGCTATGGCTACACCTTC. Translating gives CASSSEGGGYGYTF. This chain connects TRBV12-3 or TRBV12-4 to TRBJ1-2; weak D call: TRBD1 (6 bases). Trimming took off 4 bases at V and 4 bases at J, with 13 bases between the two ends. The CDR3 spans 14 residues.

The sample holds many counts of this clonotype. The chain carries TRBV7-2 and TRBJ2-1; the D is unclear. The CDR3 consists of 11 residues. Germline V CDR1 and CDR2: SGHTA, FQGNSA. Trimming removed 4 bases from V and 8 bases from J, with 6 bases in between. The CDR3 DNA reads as TGTGCCAGCAGCTCAAAATATGAGCAGTTCTTC. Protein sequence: CASSSKYEQFF.

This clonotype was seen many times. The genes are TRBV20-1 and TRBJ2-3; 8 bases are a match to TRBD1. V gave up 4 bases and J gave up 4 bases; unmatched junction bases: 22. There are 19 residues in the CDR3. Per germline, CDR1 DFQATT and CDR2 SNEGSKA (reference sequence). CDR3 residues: CSATPYSEQRQGWADTQYF. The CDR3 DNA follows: TGCAGTGCTACGCCGTATTCTGAGCAACGACAGGGGTGGGCAGATACGCAGTATTTT.

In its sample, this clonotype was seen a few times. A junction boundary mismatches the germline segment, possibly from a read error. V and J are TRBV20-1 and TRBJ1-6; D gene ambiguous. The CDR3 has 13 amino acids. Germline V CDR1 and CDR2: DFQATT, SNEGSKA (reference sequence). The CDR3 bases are TGCAGTGCTAGGCCGGGCGTCGGTTCACCCCTCAACTTT. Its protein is CSARPGVGSPLNF.

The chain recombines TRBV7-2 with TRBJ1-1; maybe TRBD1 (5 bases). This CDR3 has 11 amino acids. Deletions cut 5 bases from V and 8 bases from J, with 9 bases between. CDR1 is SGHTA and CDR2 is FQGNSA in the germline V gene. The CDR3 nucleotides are TGTGCCAGCAGCACTACAGGAGAAGCTTTCTTT. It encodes CASSTTGEAFF. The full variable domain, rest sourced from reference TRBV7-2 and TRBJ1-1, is GAGVSQSPSNKVTEKGKDVELRCDPISGHTALYWYRQSLGQGLEFLIYFQGNSAPDKSGLPSDRFSAERTGGSVSTLTIQRTQQEDSAVYLCASSTTGEAFFGQGTRLTVV.

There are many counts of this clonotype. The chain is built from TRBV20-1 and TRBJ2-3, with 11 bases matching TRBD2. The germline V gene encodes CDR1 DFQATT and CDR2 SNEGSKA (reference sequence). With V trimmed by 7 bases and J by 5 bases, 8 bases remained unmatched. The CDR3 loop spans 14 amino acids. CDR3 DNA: TGCAGTGTAAAACTAGCGGGAGAGGAAGATACGCAGTATTTT. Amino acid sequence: CSVKLAGEEDTQYF.

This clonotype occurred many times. In DNA, the CDR3 is TGTGCCAGCAGCTTATCAGGGCCCCATGAGCAGTTCTTC. As protein: CASSLSGPHEQFF. The genes are TRBV11-2 and TRBJ2-1; TRBD1 is a possible D gene (5 bases). CDR3 length equals 13 residues. V was cut by 2 bases and J by 8 bases, with 10 bases left in between. Per germline, CDR1 SGHAT and CDR2 FQNNGV.

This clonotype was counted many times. The CDR3 sequence is CSAHSTGTYEQYF. CDR3 nucleotides: TGCAGTGCTCATAGCACAGGGACCTACGAGCAGTACTTC. The genes are TRBV20-1 and TRBJ2-7, with D possibly matching TRBD1 (6 bases). This CDR3 has 13 residues. Germline CDR1 and CDR2: DFQATT and SNEGSKA (reference sequence). V was trimmed by 5 bases and J by 2 bases, leaving 13 bases between them.

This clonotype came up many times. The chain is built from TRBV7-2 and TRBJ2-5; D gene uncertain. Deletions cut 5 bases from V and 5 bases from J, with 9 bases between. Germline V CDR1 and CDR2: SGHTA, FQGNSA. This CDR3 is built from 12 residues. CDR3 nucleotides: TGTGCCAGCAGCCGCTATGAGGAGACCCAGTACTTC. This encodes CASSRYEETQYF.